This T cell receptor (beta chain) was profiled in a study of cytomegalovirus exposure and HLA in healthy donors. Germline trimming cut 6 bases from V and 6 bases from J; bases unmatched to any gene: 1. In germline, CDR1 is SNHLY, CDR2 FYNNEI. The CDR3 covers 13 residues. Here immunoSEQ multiplex PCR was the method, and the copy in TCRdb shows in-frame clones only, minus some. The table records around 130,000 clones, approximately 89% of them present only once. The chain employs TRBV2 and TRBJ2-1, with 11 nucleotides matching TRBD1. Sequencing was performed on PBMCs. The source is a man aged 25 to 40 in good health and CMV-seronegative. CDR3 nucleotide sequence: TGTGCCAGCAGGGGGACAGGGGGCAATGAGCAGTTCTTC. It specifies CASRGTGGNEQFF.